These T cell receptor beta chains were read from a single sample in a study of PD-1 and CTLA-4 blockade in melanoma. TCRdb's copy holds only in-frame clones and misses some; the assay was immunoSEQ multiplex PCR. The sample has some 15,000 clones, under 85% seen once; the top ten hold 15% to 20%. The input for sequencing was CD8+ T cells from peripheral blood, taken before anti-PD-1 treatment. The receptors derive from a human donor with melanoma. CDR3s include the opening cysteine and the closing phenylalanine or tryptophan. A D gene is named only where the DNA matches it firmly. Part of the rows lack a size; the others show once, few, many or a class for expanded clones.

cdr3_length	d_call	clone_size	j_call	v_call	cdr3_nt	cdr3_aa
12	-	-	TRBJ2-2	TRBV29-1	TGCAGCGTCCACCAGTGGACCGGGGAGCTGTTTTTT	CSVHQWTGELFF
17	TRBD2	-	TRBJ2-3	TRBV6-1	TGTGCCAGCAGTGGACTAGCGGGAGATGGGGCGGCAGATACGCAGTATTTT	CASSGLAGDGAADTQYF
13	-	medium-sized	TRBJ1-1	TRBV7-9	TGTGCCAGCAGCTTATTTATCCGCACTGAAGCTTTCTTT	CASSLFIRTEAFF
14	-	-	TRBJ2-7	TRBV27	TGTGCCAGCGGGTGGAGGACAGCGACCTACGAGCAGTACTTC	CASGWRTATYEQYF
13	-	-	TRBJ1-2	TRBV27	TGTGCCAGCAGTTTACGGTCGAGTTATGGCTACACCTTC	CASSLRSSYGYTF
16	TRBD2	-	TRBJ2-1	TRBV27	TGTGCCAGCAGTTTATTGTTAGCGGGGGGGTACAATGAGCAGTTCTTC	CASSLLLAGGYNEQFF
11	-	-	TRBJ1-1	TRBV20-1	TGCAGTGCATCAACAAACACTGAAGCTTTCTTT	CSASTNTEAFF
14	-	-	TRBJ1-1	TRBV6-5	TGTGCCAGCATGGACAGACGACCCAACACTGAAGCTTTCTTT	CASMDRRPNTEAFF
12	TRBD1	-	TRBJ1-1	TRBV19	TGTGCCACCCGACAGGGAAACACTGAAGCTTTCTTT	CATRQGNTEAFF
19	-	-	TRBJ1-5	TRBV6-2/TRBV6-3	TGTGCCAGCAGTTACGATACAGGGAGTGGCCGACCATACAATCAGCCCCAGCATTTT	CASSYDTGSGRPYNQPQHF
15	-	-	TRBJ1-2	TRBV7-2	TGTGCCAGCAGCTTAGTCTCAGGGACCGGCTATGGCTACACCTTC	CASSLVSGTGYGYTF
15	TRBD1	-	TRBJ2-2	TRBV7-9	TGTGCCAGCAGCCCGGGGACAGCATACACCGGGGAGCTGTTTTTT	CASSPGTAYTGELFF
14	-	-	TRBJ2-7	TRBV10-2	TGCGCCAGCAGTGACGGCAGGGAGACCTACGAGCAGTACTTC	CASSDGRETYEQYF
15	-	-	TRBJ1-4	TRBV6-5	TGTGCCAGCAGTTACTCGGAAGACAGTGTGCTTGAACTGTTTTTT	CASSYSEDSVLELFF
15	-	-	TRBJ1-1	TRBV10-3	TGTGCCATCAGTGAGTCGGGGGGAGGTGAGACTGAAGCTTTCTTT	CAISESGGGETEAFF
18	-	-	TRBJ2-3	TRBV2	TGTGCCAGCAGTGGGATTAGCGGACCCCACTTGTGGTCGGATACGCAGTATTTT	CASSGISGPHLWSDTQYF
12	-	-	TRBJ2-1	TRBV15	TGTGCCACCAGCAGACCTTACAATGAGCAGTTCTTC	CATSRPYNEQFF
13	-	few	TRBJ2-7	TRBV7-9	TGTGCCAGCAGCACGGGACGGTCCTACGAGCAGTACTTC	CASSTGRSYEQYF